This paragraph reports one T cell receptor (beta chain). The CDR3 length is 12 residues. The V segment lost 6 bases and the J segment 13 bases; nucleotides outside the gene matches: 7. This sample is drawn from a study of blood T cell repertoires in COVID-19. Repertoires were generated with immunoSEQ multiplex PCR, while TCRdb's copy carries only in-frame clones and drops some. Among 200,000 to 250,000 clones listed, roughly 90% were seen once. The TCR was taken from a woman aged 40 to 49 with acute COVID-19. The rearrangement joins TRBV12-3 or TRBV12-4 to TRBJ2-1; 9 nucleotides align to TRBD1. What was sequenced was PBMCs or T cells enriched from blood (not recorded which). Written as DNA, the CDR3 is TGTGCCAGCAGCCCCGGGACAGGGTTCCAGTTCTTC. This translates into CASSPGTGFQFF.